This T cell receptor beta chain stems from a study of regulatory T cells in long-lasting Graves disease. CDR1 and CDR2 (germline): ENHRY, SYGVKD. The junction had 9 bases not matched to a gene; V was cut back by 4 bases and J by 5 bases. The CDR3 has 15 amino acids. This clonotype was counted many times. The sample's time point: newly diagnosed GD, antithyroid drugs for less than 3 months. Isolated PBMC RNA provided the starting material for the TCR library. From an endocrinology department in Xi'an, China, came the patients. With iRepertoire HTBI primers and Arm-PCR of CDR3 regions, TCR beta libraries were built. One entry per CDR3 protein results from TCRdb running MiXCR on the multiplex PCR reads. Of 400,000 to 550,000 distinct CDR3 sequences listed, over 15% are singletons. These data were also filed under a second study, of T cells in Graves' hyperthyroidism and ophthalmopathy.

The source of this sequence is a woman aged 25-40 years with Graves disease. Sequences were derived from peripheral blood mononuclear cells (PBMCs), sampled at new diagnosis, from a patient treated with antithyroid drugs. V usage is TRBV10-3 and J usage is TRBJ1-1; 8 nucleotides line up with TRBD1. The CDR3 loop reads CAISGEAGGQTEAFF. As DNA, the CDR3 is TGTGCCATCAGTGGAGAGGCAGGGGGCCAGACTGAAGCTTTCTTT.